The 10 T cell receptor beta chains below all came from one sample that was sequenced in a study of response to subunit inactivated influenza vaccine. TCRdb reprocessed the RT-PCR reads with MiXCR, giving one entry per CDR3 protein. Of roughly 570,000 distinct CDR3 sequences in the sample, 12% to 15% were seen once. This specimen consisted of PBMCs from blood, obtained about 12 days after vaccination. The receptor set was obtained from a middle-aged man who received an inactivated influenza vaccine.

The V call is TRBV28, the J call TRBJ2-2; possibly TRBD2 for D (5 bases). The length of the CDR3 is 12 residues. CDR1 and CDR2 (germline): MDHEN, SYDVKM. The ends were cut back, 9 bases at V and 7 bases at J, with 12 bases in the middle. The CDR3 nucleotides are TGTGCCAGTGGACTCCTCAGCGGGGAGCTGTTTTTT. Its translation is CASGLLSGELFF.

This clonotype was observed a handful of times. The V call is TRBV29-1, the J call TRBJ2-3; D might be TRBD2 (5 bases). V lost 6 bases to trimming and J lost 5 bases, with 9 bases between them. The CDR3 length is 11 residues. Germline V gene lookup returns CDR1 SQVTM and CDR2 ANQGSEA. CDR3 sequence: CSVVGLDTQYF. The CDR3 DNA follows: TGCAGCGTCGTAGGACTAGATACGCAGTATTTT.

This clonotype was picked up many times. The chain is built from TRBV10-3 and TRBJ2-5, with D perhaps TRBD2 (6 bases). The CDR3 consists of 15 residues. Germline CDR1 is ENHRY and CDR2 is SYGVKD. V lost 8 bases and J 5 bases, leaving 21 bases between the germline ends. The CDR3 bases are TGTGCCATCTCAGAAACGACGGGACTTCGGGAGACCCAGTACTTC. This gives the protein CAISETTGLRETQYF.

The chain joins TRBV11-2 to TRBJ1-1, with D tentatively TRBD1 (5 bases). V lost 0 bases and J 5 bases, leaving 19 bases between the germline ends. Germline V lookup: CDR1 SGHAT, CDR2 FQNNGV. CDR3 length: 17 residues. The CDR3 DNA reads TGTGCCAGCAGCTTAGACTCTGTTTTCAGGGAGGCGACTGAAGCTTTCTTT. Protein sequence: CASSLDSVFREATEAFF.

The chain recombines TRBV7-2 with TRBJ1-1; TRBD1 matches at 9 bases. CDR3 size: 16 residues. V was pared by 2 bases and J by 4 bases, with 8 bases of the junction left unmatched. In germline, CDR1 is SGHTA, CDR2 FQGNSA. CDR3 loop: CASSLLTGGMGTEAFF. The CDR3 nucleotides read TGTGCCAGCAGCTTATTGACAGGGGGAATGGGCACTGAAGCTTTCTTT.

This clonotype has more than one count but fewer than ten. The rearrangement joins TRBV7-6 to TRBJ2-1, with TRBD2 matching over 10 bases. Germline V lookup: CDR1 SGHVS, CDR2 FNYEAQ. V shed 1 base and J 4 bases; nucleotides not matched to a gene: 1. The CDR3 loop spans 15 amino acids. The CDR3 loop reads CASSLERGGYNEQFF. CDR3 DNA sequence: TGTGCCAGCAGCTTAGAGCGGGGGGGATACAATGAGCAGTTCTTC.

The V call is TRBV7-2, the J call TRBJ2-5; 8 nucleotides agree with TRBD1. Germline CDR1 reads SGHTA; CDR2 reads FQGNSA. V was clipped by 3 bases and J by 4 bases; unmatched bases: 13. The CDR3 consists of 17 residues. CDR3 sequence (DNA): TGTGCCAGCAGCTTTGACGGCAGGGGGCTTTGGGTAGAGACCCAGTACTTC. Amino acids: CASSFDGRGLWVETQYF.

The rearrangement links TRBV12-3 or TRBV12-4 to TRBJ2-6; 7 bases map to TRBD1. With 6 bases clipped from V and 3 bases from J, the junction kept 8 bases outside the gene matches. This CDR3 comprises 16 residues. For the CDR3, the DNA is TGTGCCAGCAGGGGAATCAGGGGGAATGGGGCCAACGTCCTGACTTTC. Residues: CASRGIRGNGANVLTF.

This chain connects TRBV4-1 to TRBJ1-2; possibly TRBD1 for D (6 bases). This CDR3 has 14 residues. The V and J ends lost 2 bases and 3 bases respectively, with 10 bases between them. Germline CDR1 and CDR2: MGHRA and YSYEKL. The CDR3 nucleotides read TGCGCCAGCAGCCAACGCGAGGGGGACTATGGCTACACCTTC. Its translation is CASSQREGDYGYTF.

This clonotype was seen more than once but under ten times. One end of the junction varies from germline; a read error may be responsible. The CDR3 DNA reads TGTGCCAGCAGTTTAAGTGCGGAACGCCGGAACTTC. Amino acids: CASSLSAERRNF. The chain couples TRBV12-3 or TRBV12-4 to TRBJ2-1; the D is unclear. CDR3 length equals 12 residues.